This T cell receptor (beta chain) was sequenced for a study of cytomegalovirus exposure and HLA in healthy donors. Turning to the study itself: Inside one of the first data releases sat 85 million or so unique TCRs taken from HLA-typed donors.

With regard to this clone: Its antigen remains unidentified.

V lost 3 bases and J 1 base, leaving 12 bases between the germline ends. CDR1 and CDR2 from the germline V gene are LGHNA and YSLEER. The CDR3 has 15 amino acids. In nominal health when sampled, donors likely had unrecorded immune exposures nonetheless. Study-level results: Based on reports, TCR beta sequences accurately predicted HLA-A and HLA-B alleles for most subjects. TCR beta V segments were, for the most part, productive about 87% or about 30% of the time in an earlier analysis.

PCR involved 60 Vbeta and 13 Jbeta primers. TCRdb's table, derived via immunoSEQ multiplex PCR, lists solely in-frame clones and lacks some. The sample consists of approximately 75,000 clones, about 66% of them appearing once. The chain links TRBV4-3 to TRBJ1-1, with a weak D call TRBD1 (6 bases). Sequenced input: PBMCs. This sequence was found in a man in his forties in good health and CMV-seropositive. CDR3 in DNA: TGCGCCAGCAGCCATCTAACGACAGGGAACACTGAAGCTTTCTTT. Translating it yields CASSHLTTGNTEAFF.